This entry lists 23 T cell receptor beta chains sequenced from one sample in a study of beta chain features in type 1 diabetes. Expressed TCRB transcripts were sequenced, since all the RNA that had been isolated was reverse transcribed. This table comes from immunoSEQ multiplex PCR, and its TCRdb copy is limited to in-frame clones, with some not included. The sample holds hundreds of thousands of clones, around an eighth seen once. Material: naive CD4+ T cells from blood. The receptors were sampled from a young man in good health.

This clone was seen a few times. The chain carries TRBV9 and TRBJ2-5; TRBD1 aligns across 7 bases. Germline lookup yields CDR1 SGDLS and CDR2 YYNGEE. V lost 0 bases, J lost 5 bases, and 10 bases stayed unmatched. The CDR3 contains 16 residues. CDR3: CASSVATRGPEETQYF. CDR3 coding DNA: TGTGCCAGCAGCGTAGCAACTAGGGGGCCGGAGGAGACCCAGTACTTC.

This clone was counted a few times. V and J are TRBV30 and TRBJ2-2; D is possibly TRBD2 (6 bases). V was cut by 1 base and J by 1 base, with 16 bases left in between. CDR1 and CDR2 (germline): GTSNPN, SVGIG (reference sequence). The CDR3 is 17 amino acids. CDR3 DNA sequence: TGTGCCTGGAGTGCTTTTGCGGGGAGGAGGAACACCGGGGAGCTGTTTTTT. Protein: CAWSAFAGRRNTGELFF.

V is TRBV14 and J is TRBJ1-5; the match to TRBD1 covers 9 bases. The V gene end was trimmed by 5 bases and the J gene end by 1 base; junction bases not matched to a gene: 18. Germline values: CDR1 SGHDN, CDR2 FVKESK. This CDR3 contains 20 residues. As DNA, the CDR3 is TGTGCCAGCAGCGCACACAGGGGGCGAAAGCTACGTCAAAGCAATCAGCCCCAGCATTTT. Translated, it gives CASSAHRGRKLRQSNQPQHF.

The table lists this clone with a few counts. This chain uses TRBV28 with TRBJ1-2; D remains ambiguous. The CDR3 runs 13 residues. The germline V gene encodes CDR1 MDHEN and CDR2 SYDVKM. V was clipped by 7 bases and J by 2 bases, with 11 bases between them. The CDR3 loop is CASIGRRNYGYTF. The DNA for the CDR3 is TGTGCCAGCATTGGCAGGAGGAACTATGGCTACACCTTC.

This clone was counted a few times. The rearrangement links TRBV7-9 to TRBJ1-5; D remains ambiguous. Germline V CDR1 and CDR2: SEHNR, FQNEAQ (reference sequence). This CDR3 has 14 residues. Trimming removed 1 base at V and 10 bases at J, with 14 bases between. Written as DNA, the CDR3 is TGTGCCAGCAGCTTAGGTGGCCGAGGAGGACCCCAGCATTTT. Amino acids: CASSLGGRGGPQHF.

CDR3 nucleotide sequence: TGTGCCAGCATCCTCGGGGATACGCAGTATTTT. Protein sequence: CASILGDTQYF. The rearrangement joins TRBV13 to TRBJ2-3; no clear D. Germline V CDR1 and CDR2: PRHDT, FYEKMQ (reference sequence). The CDR3 loop spans 11 amino acids. Trimming removed 7 bases at V and 6 bases at J, with 8 bases between.

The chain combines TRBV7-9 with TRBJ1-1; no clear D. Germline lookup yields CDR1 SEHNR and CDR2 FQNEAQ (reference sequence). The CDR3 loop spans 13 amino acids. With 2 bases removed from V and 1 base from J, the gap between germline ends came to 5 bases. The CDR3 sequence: CASSLFGNTEAFF. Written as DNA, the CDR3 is TGTGCCAGCAGCTTATTCGGGAACACTGAAGCTTTCTTT. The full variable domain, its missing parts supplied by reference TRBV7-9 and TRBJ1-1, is DTGVSQNPRHKITKRGQNVTFRCDPISEHNRLYWYRQTLGQGPEFLTYFQNEAQLEKSRLLSDRFSAERPKGSFSTLEIQRTEQGDSAMYLCASSLFGNTEAFFGQGTRLTVV.

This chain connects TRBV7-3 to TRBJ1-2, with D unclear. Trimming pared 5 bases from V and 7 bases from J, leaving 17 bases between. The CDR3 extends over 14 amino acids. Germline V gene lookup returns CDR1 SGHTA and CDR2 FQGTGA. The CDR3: CASSRVPGVTGYTF. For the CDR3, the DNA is TGTGCCAGCAGCAGAGTTCCCGGAGTCACTGGCTACACCTTC.

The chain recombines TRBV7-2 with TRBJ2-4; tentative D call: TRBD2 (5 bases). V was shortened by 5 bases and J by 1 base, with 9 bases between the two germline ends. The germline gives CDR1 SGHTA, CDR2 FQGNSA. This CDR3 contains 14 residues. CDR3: CASSLRRAKNIQYF. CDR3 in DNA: TGTGCCAGCAGCCTACGGAGGGCCAAAAACATTCAGTACTTC.

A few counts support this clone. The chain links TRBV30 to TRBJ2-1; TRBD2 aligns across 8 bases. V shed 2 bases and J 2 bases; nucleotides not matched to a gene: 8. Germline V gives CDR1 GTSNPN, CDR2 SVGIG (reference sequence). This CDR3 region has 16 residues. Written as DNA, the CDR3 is TGTGCCTGGAGTACACCCAGCGGGGGAGCCTACAATGAGCAGTTCTTC. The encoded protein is CAWSTPSGGAYNEQFF. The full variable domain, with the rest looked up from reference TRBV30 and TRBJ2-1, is SQTIHQWPATLVQPVGSPLSLECTVEGTSNPNLYWYRQAAGRGLQLLFYSVGIGQISSEVPQNLSASRPQDRQFILSSKKLLLSDSGFYLCAWSTPSGGAYNEQFFGPGTRLTVL.

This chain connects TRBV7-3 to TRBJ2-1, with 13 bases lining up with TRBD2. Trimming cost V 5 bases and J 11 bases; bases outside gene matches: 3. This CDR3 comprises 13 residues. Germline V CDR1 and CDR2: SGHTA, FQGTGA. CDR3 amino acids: CASSKGLAGKQFF. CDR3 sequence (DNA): TGTGCCAGCAGCAAGGGACTAGCGGGAAAGCAGTTCTTC. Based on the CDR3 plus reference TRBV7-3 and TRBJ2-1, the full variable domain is GAGVSQTPSNKVTEKGKYVELRCDPISGHTALYWYRQSLGQGPEFLIYFQGTGAADDSGLPNDRFFAVRPEGSVSTLKIQRTERGDSAVYLCASSKGLAGKQFFGPGTRLTVL.

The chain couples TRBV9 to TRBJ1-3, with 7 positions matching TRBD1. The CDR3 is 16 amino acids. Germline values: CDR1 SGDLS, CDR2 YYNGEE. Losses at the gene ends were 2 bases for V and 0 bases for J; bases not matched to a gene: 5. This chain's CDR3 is CASSVRGDSSGNTIYF. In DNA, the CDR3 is TGTGCCAGCAGCGTCCGAGGGGACAGCTCTGGAAACACCATATATTTT.

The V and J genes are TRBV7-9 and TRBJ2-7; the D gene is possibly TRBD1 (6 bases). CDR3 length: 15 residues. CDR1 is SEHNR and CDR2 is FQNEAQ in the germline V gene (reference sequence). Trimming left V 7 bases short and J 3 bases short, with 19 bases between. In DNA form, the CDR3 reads TGTGCCAGCACCTTCGAATACGGACAGCTCTACGAGCAGTACTTC. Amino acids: CASTFEYGQLYEQYF.

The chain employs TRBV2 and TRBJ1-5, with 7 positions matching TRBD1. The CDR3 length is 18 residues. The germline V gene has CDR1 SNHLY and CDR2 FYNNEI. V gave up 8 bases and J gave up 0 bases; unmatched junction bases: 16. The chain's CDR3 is CASGSDGQGEDSNQPQHF. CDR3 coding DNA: TGTGCCAGCGGGAGTGATGGGCAGGGGGAGGATAGCAATCAGCCCCAGCATTTT.

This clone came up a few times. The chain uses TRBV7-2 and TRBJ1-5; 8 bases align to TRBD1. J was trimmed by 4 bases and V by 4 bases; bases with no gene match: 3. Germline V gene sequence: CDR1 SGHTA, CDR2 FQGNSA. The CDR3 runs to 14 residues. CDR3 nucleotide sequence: TGTGCCAGCAGCTCCGGACAGGGAAATCAGCCCCAGCATTTT. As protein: CASSSGQGNQPQHF.

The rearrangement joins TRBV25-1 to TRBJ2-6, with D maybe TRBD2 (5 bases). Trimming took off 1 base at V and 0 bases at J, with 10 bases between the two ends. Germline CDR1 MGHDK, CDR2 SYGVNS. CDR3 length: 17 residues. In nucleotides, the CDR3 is TGTGCCAGCAGTGAATTAATCCGGGACTCTGGGGCCAACGTCCTGACTTTC. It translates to CASSELIRDSGANVLTF.

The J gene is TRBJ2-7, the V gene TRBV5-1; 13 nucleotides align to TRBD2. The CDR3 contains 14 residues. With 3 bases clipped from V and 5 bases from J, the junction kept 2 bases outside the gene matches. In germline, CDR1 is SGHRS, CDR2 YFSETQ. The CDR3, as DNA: TGCGCCAGCAGCTCCGGGACTAGCGGGGACGAGCAGTACTTC. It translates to CASSSGTSGDEQYF.

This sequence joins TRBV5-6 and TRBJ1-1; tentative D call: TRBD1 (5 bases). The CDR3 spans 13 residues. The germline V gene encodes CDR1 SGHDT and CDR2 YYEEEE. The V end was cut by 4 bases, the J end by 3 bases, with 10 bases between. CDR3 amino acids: CASSADSYTEAFF. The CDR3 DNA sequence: TGTGCCAGCAGCGCAGACAGTTACACTGAAGCTTTCTTT.

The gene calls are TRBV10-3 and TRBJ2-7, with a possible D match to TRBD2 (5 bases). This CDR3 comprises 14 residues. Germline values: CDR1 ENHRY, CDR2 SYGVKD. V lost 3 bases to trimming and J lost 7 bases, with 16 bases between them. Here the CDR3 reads CAISDPTSSEEQYF. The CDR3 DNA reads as TGTGCCATCAGTGACCCCACTAGTTCTGAGGAGCAGTACTTC.

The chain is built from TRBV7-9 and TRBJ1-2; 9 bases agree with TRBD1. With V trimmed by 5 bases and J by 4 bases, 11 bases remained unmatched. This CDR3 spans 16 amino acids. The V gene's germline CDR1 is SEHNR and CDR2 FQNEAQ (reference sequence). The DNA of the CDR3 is TGTGCCAGCAGCCTCTCATCCGGGACAGGGTCCTATGGCTACACCTTC. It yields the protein CASSLSSGTGSYGYTF.

The CDR3 DNA sequence: TGTGCCGTTTCAGGTACTGAAGCTTTCTTT. This encodes CAVSGTEAFF. The chain links TRBV28 to TRBJ1-1, with unresolved D. The CDR3 runs to 10 residues. Germline-derived CDR1 and CDR2 are MDHEN and SYDVKM. V was pared by 11 bases and J by 5 bases, with 9 bases between.

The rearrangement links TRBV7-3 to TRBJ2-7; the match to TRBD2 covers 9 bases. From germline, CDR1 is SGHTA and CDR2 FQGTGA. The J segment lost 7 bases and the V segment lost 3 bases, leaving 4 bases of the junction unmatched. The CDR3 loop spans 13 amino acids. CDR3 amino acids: CASSFGLAKEQYF. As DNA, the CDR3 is TGTGCCAGCAGCTTCGGACTAGCGAAGGAGCAGTACTTC.

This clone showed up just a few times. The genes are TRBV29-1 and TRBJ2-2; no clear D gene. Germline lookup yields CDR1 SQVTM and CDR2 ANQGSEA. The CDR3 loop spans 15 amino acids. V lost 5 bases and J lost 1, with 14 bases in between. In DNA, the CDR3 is TGCAGCGTTCTCAAAGCCCCAGGGAACACCGGGGAGCTGTTTTTT. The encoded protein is CSVLKAPGNTGELFF.